The 2 T cell receptor beta chains below come from one sample, sequenced in a study of T cell changes during pregnancy in multiple sclerosis. The repertoire was sequenced with immunoSEQ multiplex PCR; TCRdb's copy has only in-frame clones and lacks some. Of about 100,000 clones in the sample, around 93% were seen once. The source material was peripheral blood, sampled after pregnancy. These receptors came from a female donor with multiple sclerosis, enrolled in a pregnancy study.

The chain links TRBV6-4 to TRBJ2-3, with no clear D. This CDR3 contains 14 residues. Germline V gives CDR1 MRHNA, CDR2 SNTAGT. V dropped 0 bases and J dropped 4 bases, with 8 bases sitting between them. CDR3: CASSDSVGADTQYF. The CDR3 nucleotides read TGTGCCAGCAGTGACTCGGTAGGAGCAGATACGCAGTATTTT.

The chain employs TRBV15 and TRBJ1-6; no clear D. Germline CDR1 and CDR2: LNHNV and YYDKDF (reference sequence). The CDR3 extends over 15 amino acids. V lost 2 bases and J lost 3, with 8 bases in between. The CDR3, as DNA: TGTGCCACCAGCAGAACAGCCAACTATAATTCACCCCTCCACTTT. Its protein product is CATSRTANYNSPLHF.